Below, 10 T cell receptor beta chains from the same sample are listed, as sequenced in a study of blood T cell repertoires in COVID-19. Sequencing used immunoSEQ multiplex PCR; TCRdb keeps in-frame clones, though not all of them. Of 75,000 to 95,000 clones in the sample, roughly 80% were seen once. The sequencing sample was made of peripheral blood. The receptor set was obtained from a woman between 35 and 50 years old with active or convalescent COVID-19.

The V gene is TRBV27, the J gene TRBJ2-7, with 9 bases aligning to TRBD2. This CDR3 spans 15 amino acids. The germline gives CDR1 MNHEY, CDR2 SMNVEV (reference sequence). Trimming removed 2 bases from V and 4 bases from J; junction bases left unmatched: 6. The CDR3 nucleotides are TGTGCCAGCAGTTTAAAACTAGCGGGTCCTTACGAGCAGTACTTC. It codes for CASSLKLAGPYEQYF.

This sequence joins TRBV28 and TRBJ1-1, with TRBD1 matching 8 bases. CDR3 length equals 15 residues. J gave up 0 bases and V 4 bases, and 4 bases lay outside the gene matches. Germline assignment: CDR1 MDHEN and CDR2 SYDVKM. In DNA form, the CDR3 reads TGTGCCAGCAGTTCCCAGACAGGGGTGAACACTGAAGCTTTCTTT. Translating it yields CASSSQTGVNTEAFF. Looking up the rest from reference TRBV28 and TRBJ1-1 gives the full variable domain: DVKVTQSSRYLVKRTGEKVFLECVQDMDHENMFWYRQDPGLGLRLIYFSYDVKMKEKGDIPEGYSVSREKKERFSLILESASTNQTSMYLCASSSQTGVNTEAFFGQGTRLTVV.

CDR3 region: CASSPLGLTTDYGYTF. The DNA for the CDR3 is TGTGCCAGCAGCCCTTTGGGCCTTACGACGGACTATGGCTACACCTTC. The J gene is TRBJ1-2, the V gene TRBV5-6; no firm D call. V dropped 4 bases and J dropped 3 bases, with 19 bases sitting between them. The CDR3 consists of 16 residues. Germline assignment: CDR1 SGHDT and CDR2 YYEEEE.

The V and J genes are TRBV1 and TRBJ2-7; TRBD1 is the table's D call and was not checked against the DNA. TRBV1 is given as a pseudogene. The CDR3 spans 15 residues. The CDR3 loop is CTSSQDWDTANEQYF. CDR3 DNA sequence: TGCACCAGCAGCCAAGATTGGGACACCGCCAACGAGCAGTACTTC.

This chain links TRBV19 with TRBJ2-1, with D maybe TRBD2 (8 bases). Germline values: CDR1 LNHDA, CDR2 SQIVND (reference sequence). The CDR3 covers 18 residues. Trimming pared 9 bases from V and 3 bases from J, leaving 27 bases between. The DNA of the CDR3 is TGTGCCAGGGCCGTAGCGGGGTCCAGGGGGTGCTACTACAATGAGCAGTTCTTC. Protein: CARAVAGSRGCYYNEQFF. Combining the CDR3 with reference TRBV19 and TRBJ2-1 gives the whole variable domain DGGITQSPKYLFRKEGQNVTLSCEQNLNHDAMYWYRQDPGQGLRLIYYSQIVNDFQKGDIAEGYSVSREKKESFPLTVTSAQKNPTAFYLCARAVAGSRGCYYNEQFFGPGTRLTVL.

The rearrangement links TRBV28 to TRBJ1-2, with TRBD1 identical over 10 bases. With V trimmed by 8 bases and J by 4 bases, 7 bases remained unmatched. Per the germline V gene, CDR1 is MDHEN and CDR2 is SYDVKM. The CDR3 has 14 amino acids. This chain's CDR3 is CASRTTGGGYGYTF. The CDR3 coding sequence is TGTGCCAGCCGCACGACAGGGGGCGGCTATGGCTACACCTTC.

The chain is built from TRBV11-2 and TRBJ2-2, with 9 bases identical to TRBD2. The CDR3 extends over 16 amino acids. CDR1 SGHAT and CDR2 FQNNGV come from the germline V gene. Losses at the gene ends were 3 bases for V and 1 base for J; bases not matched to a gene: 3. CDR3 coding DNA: TGTGCCAGCAGCTTTCTAGCGGGAAAGAACACCGGGGAGCTGTTTTTT. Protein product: CASSFLAGKNTGELFF.

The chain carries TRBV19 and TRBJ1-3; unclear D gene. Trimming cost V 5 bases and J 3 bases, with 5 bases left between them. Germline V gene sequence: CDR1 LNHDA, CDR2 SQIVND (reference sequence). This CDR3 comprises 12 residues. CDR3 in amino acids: CASSPVGNTIYF. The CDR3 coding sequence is TGTGCCAGTAGTCCTGTTGGAAACACCATATATTTT.

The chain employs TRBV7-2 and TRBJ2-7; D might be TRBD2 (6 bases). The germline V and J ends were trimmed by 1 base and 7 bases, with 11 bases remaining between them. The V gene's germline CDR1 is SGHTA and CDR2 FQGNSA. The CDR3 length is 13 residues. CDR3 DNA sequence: TGTGCCAGCAGCTTAGGAGTTAGCGGAGAGCAGTACTTC. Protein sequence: CASSLGVSGEQYF.

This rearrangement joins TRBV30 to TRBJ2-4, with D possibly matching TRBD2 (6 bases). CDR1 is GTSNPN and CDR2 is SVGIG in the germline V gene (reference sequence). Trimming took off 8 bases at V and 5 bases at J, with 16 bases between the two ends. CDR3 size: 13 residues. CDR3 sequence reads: CARTLGGQNIQYF. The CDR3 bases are TGTGCCCGGACCCTCGGGGGTCAAAACATTCAGTACTTC.